The clone carrying this TCR beta chain was detected only a few times. After removal of 6 bases from V and 12 bases from J, the junction contained 11 bases not matched to a gene. The V gene's germline CDR1 is SGHAT and CDR2 FQNNGV. The CDR3 is 14 amino acids. The data stem from a study of T-cell memory formation after mild COVID-19. TCRdb re-called the 5' RACE reads with MiXCR, one entry per CDR3 protein. Among 150,000 to 200,000 distinct CDR3 sequences listed, around 20% were seen once. Source material: PBMCs or a T cell subset sorted from them (not recorded which). The rearrangement uses TRBV11-2 and TRBJ1-6, with 7 bases that match TRBD1. This TCR derives from a man aged 18 to 29 who had mild COVID-19 (a few samples of this study predate the infection). Cell type and time point are not known. The CDR3 coding sequence is TGTGCCAGCAGACCCTCCAGGGGGTGGGGACCCCTCCACTTT. Its translation: CASRPSRGWGPLHF.